A selection of T cell receptor beta chains follows, all from one sample in a study of post-analysis software for immune sequencing data. TCRdb reanalysed the PCR reads using MiXCR and keeps one entry per CDR3 protein. The sample includes about 500,000 distinct CDR3 sequences, under 55% of them seen just once. The sample comprised blood. Receptors originate from a girl aged 5 to 17 with multiple sclerosis. The CDR3 runs from the conserved cysteine through the conserved F or W. Each record gives: V gene, clone size, D gene, J gene, CDR3 protein, CDR3 DNA. The D gene is left open where the match is weak. Clone size, where shown, is once, few, many, or a class for clones that have expanded.

TRBV11-2	-	-	TRBJ2-7	CASSLVTAGEAEQYF	TGTGCCAGCAGCTTAGTCACTGCCGGGGAGGCCGAGCAGTACTTC
TRBV5-5	few	-	TRBJ2-1	CASSLRVVGEQFF	TGTGCCAGCAGCTTGAGAGTAGTAGGTGAGCAGTTCTTC
TRBV12-3/TRBV12-4	few	TRBD1	TRBJ2-5	CASSLGDSQETQYF	TGTGCCAGCAGTTTAGGGGACAGCCAAGAGACCCAGTACTTC
TRBV5-1	-	-	TRBJ2-4	CASSLSEGLVAKNIQYF	TGCGCCAGCAGCTTGAGCGAGGGGCTCGTAGCCAAAAACATTCAGTACTTC
TRBV6-2/TRBV6-3	-	TRBD1	TRBJ1-2	CASSLGTGLNYGYTF	TGTGCCAGCAGCCTCGGGACAGGGTTAAACTATGGCTACACCTTC
TRBV6-6	-	-	TRBJ1-2	CASSYEEGYGYTF	TGTGCCAGCAGTTACGAAGAGGGCTATGGCTACACCTTC
TRBV27	-	-	TRBJ2-7	CASSLSRGYYSSYEQYF	TGTGCCAGCAGTTTATCGCGGGGATACTACTCCTCCTACGAGCAGTACTTC
TRBV20-1	few	-	TRBJ1-5	CSARDRRYSNQPQHF	TGCAGTGCTAGGGACAGACGATATAGCAATCAGCCCCAGCATTTT
TRBV20-1	few	-	TRBJ2-3	CSASGPDTQYF	TGCAGTGCTAGTGGGCCAGATACGCAGTATTTT
TRBV4-3	-	-	TRBJ2-7	CASSPSLAVTYEQYF	TGCGCCAGCAGCCCTTCACTGGCAGTCACCTACGAGCAGTACTTC
TRBV3-1	-	TRBD2	TRBJ2-4	CASSPRWLAGDAKNIQYF	TGTGCCAGCAGCCCGCGGTGGCTAGCGGGAGATGCCAAAAACATTCAGTACTTC
TRBV12-3/TRBV12-4	-	-	TRBJ2-7	CASSMRGGGAHYEQYF	TGTGCCAGCAGCATGCGGGGTGGGGGGGCTCACTACGAGCAGTACTTC
TRBV4-2	-	-	TRBJ2-3	CASSQDRATTDTQYF	TGTGCCAGCAGCCAAGATCGGGCCACCACAGATACGCAGTATTTT
TRBV6-6	few	TRBD1	TRBJ1-2	CASSSSTGIYGYTF	TGTGCCAGCAGTTCCTCGACAGGGATCTATGGCTACACCTTC
TRBV7-2	-	TRBD2	TRBJ2-1	CASSPRRLAYYNEQFF	TGTGCCAGCAGCCCGAGACGACTAGCTTACTACAATGAGCAGTTCTTC
TRBV5-1	once	-	TRBJ2-1	CASSPGLLVVDEQFF	TGCGCCAGCAGCCCGGGACTTTTAGTAGTCGATGAGCAGTTCTTC
TRBV20-1	few	TRBD1	TRBJ2-7	CSARGAGGDYEQYF	TGCAGTGCCAGAGGGGCAGGGGGAGACTACGAGCAGTACTTC
TRBV20-1	-	-	TRBJ1-6	CSALAGANSPLHF	TGCAGTGCTCTTGCAGGGGCCAATTCACCCCTCCACTTT
TRBV6-2/TRBV6-3	-	-	TRBJ1-1	CASSSYLGEGNTEAFF	TGTGCCAGCAGTTCTTATCTGGGCGAGGGGAATACTGAAGCTTTCTTT
TRBV10-3	-	-	TRBJ2-7	CAISAQTRSGVYEQYF	TGTGCCATCAGCGCGCAGACACGTAGCGGTGTGTACGAGCAGTACTTC
TRBV27	-	-	TRBJ2-7	CASSFVAGNSYEQYF	TGTGCCAGCAGTTTCGTTGCGGGGAACTCCTACGAGCAGTACTTC
TRBV7-9	few	-	TRBJ2-5	CASILEDSLQETQYF	TGTGCCAGCATCCTAGAGGACAGCCTCCAGGAGACCCAGTACTTC
TRBV5-5	few	TRBD2	TRBJ2-7	CASSSSGLASEQYF	TGTGCCAGCAGCTCCTCGGGACTAGCAAGCGAGCAGTACTTC
TRBV29-1	-	-	TRBJ1-5	CSAAGGVDQPQHF	TGCAGCGCCGCCGGGGGGGTCGATCAGCCCCAGCATTTT
TRBV4-3	-	TRBD1	TRBJ1-1	CASSPEGQGAGTEAFF	TGCGCCAGCAGCCCAGAGGGACAGGGGGCGGGCACTGAAGCTTTCTTT
TRBV20-1	-	-	TRBJ2-6	CSASGPGAGANVLTF	TGCAGTGCTAGTGGACCAGGGGCTGGGGCCAACGTCCTGACTTTC
TRBV24-1	-	TRBD1	TRBJ1-2	CATSDSPTGGYGYTF	TGTGCCACCAGTGATTCCCCGACAGGGGGCTATGGCTACACCTTC
TRBV29-1	-	-	TRBJ2-1	CSVERRLASEQFF	TGCAGCGTTGAAAGGCGGCTAGCGAGTGAGCAGTTCTTC
TRBV24-1	-	TRBD2	TRBJ2-7	CATSESAGLAAYEQYF	TGTGCCACCAGTGAATCAGCGGGACTAGCGGCATACGAGCAGTACTTC
TRBV20-1	-	-	TRBJ2-5	CSAFPAERETQYF	TGCAGTGCCTTCCCTGCAGAGAGAGAGACCCAGTACTTC
TRBV28	-	TRBD1	TRBJ1-2	CASSFSHRGYGYTF	TGTGCCAGCAGTTTTTCTCACAGGGGCTATGGCTACACCTTC
TRBV4-3	-	TRBD2	TRBJ2-5	CASSQDHGLAGGETQYF	TGCGCCAGCAGCCAAGATCACGGACTAGCGGGAGGGGAGACCCAGTACTTC
TRBV6-5	many	-	TRBJ2-5	CASSQRETQYF	TGTGCCAGCAGTCAGAGGGAGACCCAGTACTTC
TRBV7-3	-	-	TRBJ2-5	CASSGSRGETQYF	TGTGCCAGCAGCGGATCACGGGGGGAGACCCAGTACTTC
TRBV6-6	many	TRBD2	TRBJ2-1	CASTDTAGGSSHEQFF	TGTGCCAGCACCGACACAGCGGGAGGATCTTCCCATGAGCAGTTCTTC
TRBV7-9	many	TRBD1	TRBJ2-1	CASSNTGTGSSWNEQFF	TGTGCCAGCAGCAATACCGGGACAGGGTCGTCTTGGAATGAGCAGTTCTTC
TRBV10-1	-	-	TRBJ2-2	CATMRDPNTEELFF	TGCGCCACCATGCGGGACCCGAACACCGAGGAGCTGTTTTTT
TRBV4-1	-	-	TRBJ2-1	CASSQPTCGMSNEQFF	TGCGCCAGCAGCCAACCTACTTGCGGGATGAGCAATGAGCAGTTCTTC
TRBV11-2	few	-	TRBJ2-3	CASSFSDESDTQYF	TGTGCCAGCAGCTTCTCTGACGAATCAGATACGCAGTATTTT
TRBV4-1	-	-	TRBJ2-7	CVSSQDPGHQSEQYF	TGCGTCAGCAGCCAAGATCCGGGACACCAAAGCGAGCAGTACTTC
TRBV5-1	few	-	TRBJ1-2	CASSLRRQRYPNYGYTF	TGCGCCAGCAGCTTGAGGCGGCAGCGGTATCCTAACTATGGCTACACCTTC
TRBV20-1	-	-	TRBJ1-5	CSAGPVAHQPQHF	TGCAGTGCCGGCCCTGTGGCACATCAGCCCCAGCATTTT
TRBV29-1	-	TRBD1	TRBJ2-6	CSVVGPGQSSGANVLTF	TGCAGCGTTGTGGGACCGGGACAGAGCTCTGGGGCCAACGTCCTGACTTTC
TRBV5-6	few	-	TRBJ2-1	CASSFGRPSSYNEQFF	TGTGCCAGCAGCTTCGGCAGGCCCAGCTCCTACAATGAGCAGTTCTTC
TRBV7-6	few	-	TRBJ2-5	CASSGRVGMESQYF	TGTGCCAGCAGCGGCCGGGTTGGTATGGAGTCCCAGTACTTC
TRBV28	-	-	TRBJ2-5	CASSPVGGSGQETQYF	TGTGCCAGCAGTCCAGTGGGGGGTAGCGGCCAAGAGACCCAGTACTTC
TRBV7-8	-	-	TRBJ2-7	CASSPLTFYEQYF	TGTGCCAGCAGTCCCTTGACTTTCTACGAGCAGTACTTC
TRBV7-3	-	-	TRBJ2-7	CASGLGGYYEQYF	TGTGCCAGCGGCTTAGGCGGGTACTACGAGCAGTACTTC
TRBV2	-	-	TRBJ1-4	CASRLSLANEKLFF	TGTGCCAGCAGGCTCAGCCTGGCTAATGAAAAACTGTTTTTT
TRBV5-6	few	TRBD2	TRBJ2-7	CASSYLSGTRTYEQYF	TGTGCCAGCAGCTACCTTAGCGGGACCCGTACCTACGAGCAGTACTTC
TRBV20-1	few	-	TRBJ2-5	CSASFVETQYF	TGCAGTGCTAGCTTTGTGGAGACCCAGTACTTC
TRBV10-3	-	-	TRBJ2-7	CAIKQGVTYEQYF	TGTGCCATCAAACAGGGAGTAACCTACGAGCAGTACTTC
TRBV10-1	-	-	TRBJ2-7	CASSESRGTVEGYEQYF	TGTGCCAGCAGTGAGTCGCGGGGGACAGTGGAGGGCTACGAGCAGTACTTC
TRBV7-3	once	TRBD2	TRBJ2-3	CASSLTSGGPDTQYF	TGTGCCAGCAGCCTCACTAGCGGGGGACCAGATACGCAGTATTTT
TRBV29-1	few	TRBD2	TRBJ2-1	CSVGRQREVHNEQFF	TGCAGCGTTGGGCGACAGCGGGAGGTCCACAATGAGCAGTTCTTC